This T cell receptor beta chain appears in the sequencing data of a study of blood T cells in healthy people across ages. This clonotype turned up a few times. No antigen is known for it. Next came a second PCR, run for about 6 to 12 cycles, which used a sample-barcoded 5' primer along with a J-beta primer mix. Every sample returned 2.5 million or more CDR3-containing paired-end reads. MiXCR, applied by TCRdb to the 5' RACE reads, yields one record per CDR3 protein. The top ten hold 5.5% to 8% of the sample, which has over 1,300,000 distinct CDR3 sequences, approximately 60% seen once. The study's findings and limits: Age showed a roughly linear inverse relationship with TCR beta diversity per million T cells. Investigators treated diversity estimates from one million T cells as underestimates.

CDR1 and CDR2 from the germline V gene are MNHEY and SMNVEV (reference sequence). The CDR3 runs 13 residues. This receptor was obtained from a man aged 18-30 years in good health. The rearrangement uses TRBV27 and TRBJ2-4; D is possibly TRBD1 (5 bases). Matching the DNA end better, TRBJ2-7 makes the J call doubtful. Sequencing was done on a sample of blood. The CDR3: CASRVTATYEQYF. CDR3 nucleotide sequence: TGTGCCAGCAGGGTGACAGCAACCTACGAGCAGTACTTC.